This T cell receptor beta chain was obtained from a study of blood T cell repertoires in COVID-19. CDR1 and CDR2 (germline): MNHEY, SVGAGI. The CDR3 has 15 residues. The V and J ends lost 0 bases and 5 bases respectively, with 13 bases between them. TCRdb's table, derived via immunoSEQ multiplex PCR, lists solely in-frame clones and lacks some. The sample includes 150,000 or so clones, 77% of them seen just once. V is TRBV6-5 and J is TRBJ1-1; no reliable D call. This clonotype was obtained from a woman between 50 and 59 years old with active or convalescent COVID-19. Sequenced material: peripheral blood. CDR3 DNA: TGTGCCAGCAGTTACTCGAGAGGGTCGGGGACTGAAGCTTTCTTT. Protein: CASSYSRGSGTEAFF.